The rows below give T cell receptor beta chains drawn from one sample of a study of blood T cell repertoires in COVID-19. Assay: immunoSEQ multiplex PCR; the TCRdb copy retains only in-frame clones and omits some. The table lists about 210,000 clones, about 91% of them singletons, with over 9% in the top ten. The sequencing sample was made of PBMCs or T cells enriched from blood (not recorded which). All receptors derive from a man aged 18 to 35 with acute COVID-19. The CDR3 runs from the conserved cysteine through the conserved F or W. A D gene is named only where the DNA matches it firmly. A clone size is listed for some rows: how often the clone was seen (once, few, many), or a class if it is expanded.

abundance: NA
v_gene: TRBV11-2
j_gene: TRBJ2-2
d_gene: TRBD2
CDR3nt: TGTGCCAGCAGCACCACTAGCGGGAGCTTAGACGGGGAGCTGTTTTTT
CDR3aa: CASSTTSGSLDGELFF

abundance: NA
v_gene: TRBV4-2
j_gene: TRBJ2-2
d_gene: NA
CDR3nt: TGTGCCAGCAGCTCCCCTTTCAAAAGGGGGATAGGGACCGGGGAGCTGTTTTTT
CDR3aa: CASSSPFKRGIGTGELFF

abundance: NA
v_gene: TRBV4-1
j_gene: TRBJ1-2
d_gene: TRBD1
CDR3nt: TGCGCCAGCAGCCGAATAGGGACAGGGGGTAATACTGATGGCTACACCTTC
CDR3aa: CASSRIGTGGNTDGYTF

abundance: NA
v_gene: TRBV4-3
j_gene: TRBJ2-2
d_gene: NA
CDR3nt: TGCGCCAGCAGCCAAGACCTTTTTAGCGCCGGGGAGCTGTTTTTT
CDR3aa: CASSQDLFSAGELFF

abundance: once
v_gene: TRBV24-1
j_gene: TRBJ1-2
d_gene: NA
CDR3nt: TGTGCCACCAGTGACTCTCAACAGGACATCCTGGGTGGCTACACCTTC
CDR3aa: CATSDSQQDILGGYTF

abundance: NA
v_gene: TRBV12-3/TRBV12-4
j_gene: TRBJ1-6
d_gene: NA
CDR3nt: TGTGCCAGCAGTTTAATCGGTGATTCACCCCTCCACTTT
CDR3aa: CASSLIGDSPLHF

abundance: NA
v_gene: TRBV7-9
j_gene: TRBJ1-1
d_gene: NA
CDR3nt: TGTGCCAGCAGCTTAGAGCCCAACACTGAAGCTTTCTTT
CDR3aa: CASSLEPNTEAFF

abundance: NA
v_gene: TRBV9
j_gene: TRBJ1-6
d_gene: NA
CDR3nt: TGTGCCAGCAGCCCTGAGGTAGGAGTTGCTAATTCACCCCTCCACTTT
CDR3aa: CASSPEVGVANSPLHF

abundance: NA
v_gene: TRBV4-3
j_gene: TRBJ2-7
d_gene: TRBD1
CDR3nt: TGCGCCAGCAGCCAACTGGGACAGGGGGACGAGCAGTACTTC
CDR3aa: CASSQLGQGDEQYF

abundance: NA
v_gene: TRBV27
j_gene: TRBJ2-7
d_gene: TRBD2
CDR3nt: TGTGCCAGCAGTGCCGGGACTAGGGGCCACGAGCAGTACTTC
CDR3aa: CASSAGTRGHEQYF

abundance: NA
v_gene: TRBV9
j_gene: TRBJ2-1
d_gene: NA
CDR3nt: TGTGCCAGCAGCGTAATAGCCGAAAGGAATGAGCAGTTCTTC
CDR3aa: CASSVIAERNEQFF

abundance: NA
v_gene: TRBV18
j_gene: TRBJ1-4
d_gene: NA
CDR3nt: TGTGCCAGCTCACCACCAGGGGAGGAGGAAAAACTGTTTTTT
CDR3aa: CASSPPGEEEKLFF

abundance: once
v_gene: TRBV2
j_gene: TRBJ2-1
d_gene: TRBD1
CDR3nt: TGTGCCAGCAGCCGAGGACAGGGGGCGAGTTCCTACAATGAGCAGTTCTTC
CDR3aa: CASSRGQGASSYNEQFF

abundance: NA
v_gene: TRBV10-3
j_gene: TRBJ2-6
d_gene: NA
CDR3nt: TGTGCCATCAGCCTGCAAGAGTCTGGGGCCAACGTCCTGACTTTC
CDR3aa: CAISLQESGANVLTF

abundance: NA
v_gene: TRBV28
j_gene: TRBJ2-7
d_gene: NA
CDR3nt: TGTGCCAGCCAAGCAGGGGCCTACGAGCAGTACTTC
CDR3aa: CASQAGAYEQYF

abundance: NA
v_gene: TRBV7-8
j_gene: TRBJ1-5
d_gene: TRBD1
CDR3nt: TGTGCCAGCAGCTTAGCGGGGGACAGATGGAACACTTTCAATCAGCCCCAGCATTTT
CDR3aa: CASSLAGDRWNTFNQPQHF

abundance: NA
v_gene: TRBV28
j_gene: TRBJ1-2
d_gene: NA
CDR3nt: TGTGCCAGCAACAACGGGAGTTTCTATGGCTACACCTTC
CDR3aa: CASNNGSFYGYTF

abundance: NA
v_gene: TRBV27
j_gene: TRBJ2-4
d_gene: TRBD2
CDR3nt: TGTGCCAGCAGTATGGGGACTAGGAGGTACATTCAGTACTTC
CDR3aa: CASSMGTRRYIQYF

abundance: NA
v_gene: TRBV27
j_gene: TRBJ2-7
d_gene: TRBD2
CDR3nt: TGTGCCAGCAGAAACCTAGCGGCGTACGAGCAGTACTTC
CDR3aa: CASRNLAAYEQYF

abundance: NA
v_gene: TRBV19
j_gene: TRBJ1-5
d_gene: NA
CDR3nt: TGTGCCAGTAGCCCGACAGAAGTTAGCAATCAGCCCCAGCATTTT
CDR3aa: CASSPTEVSNQPQHF

abundance: NA
v_gene: TRBV19
j_gene: TRBJ2-3
d_gene: TRBD2
CDR3nt: TGTGCCAGTTGTCCCTCCTGGGCTAGCGGGAGAACAGATACGCAGTATTTT
CDR3aa: CASCPSWASGRTDTQYF

abundance: NA
v_gene: TRBV7-2
j_gene: TRBJ2-3
d_gene: NA
CDR3nt: TGTGCCAGCAGCTTAGATAGAGATACGCAGTATTTT
CDR3aa: CASSLDRDTQYF

abundance: NA
v_gene: TRBV5-6
j_gene: TRBJ1-3
d_gene: TRBD1
CDR3nt: TGTGCCAGCAGCTGGGGACAGCTCTCTGGAAACACCATATATTTT
CDR3aa: CASSWGQLSGNTIYF

abundance: NA
v_gene: TRBV5-1
j_gene: TRBJ2-5
d_gene: TRBD2
CDR3nt: TGCGCCAGCAGCGGACTAGCGGTACGCGAAGAGACCCAGTACTTC
CDR3aa: CASSGLAVREETQYF

abundance: NA
v_gene: TRBV4-3
j_gene: TRBJ1-1
d_gene: TRBD1
CDR3nt: TGCGCCAGCAGCCAAGTACGAGGGGGCCGAAGGGTGGACACTGAAGCTTTCTTT
CDR3aa: CASSQVRGGRRVDTEAFF

abundance: NA
v_gene: TRBV28
j_gene: TRBJ2-1
d_gene: NA
CDR3nt: TGTGCCAGCAGTTTATTTGGCCAGGATGAGCAGTTCTTC
CDR3aa: CASSLFGQDEQFF

abundance: NA
v_gene: TRBV7-9
j_gene: TRBJ2-5
d_gene: TRBD2
CDR3nt: TGTGCCAGCAGCCAGCCGGGACTAGCGGCACAAGAGACCCAGTACTTC
CDR3aa: CASSQPGLAAQETQYF

abundance: once
v_gene: TRBV10-3
j_gene: TRBJ2-2
d_gene: NA
CDR3nt: TGTGCCATCACTCAAGGGGGGGACATCGGGAGGACCGGGGAGCTGTTTTTT
CDR3aa: CAITQGGDIGRTGELFF

abundance: NA
v_gene: TRBV19
j_gene: TRBJ2-7
d_gene: NA
CDR3nt: TGTGCCAGTAGCCCTTCCCCCCTCGAGCAGTACTTC
CDR3aa: CASSPSPLEQYF

abundance: once
v_gene: TRBV11-1
j_gene: TRBJ2-7
d_gene: TRBD1
CDR3nt: TGTGCCAGCAGCTTAGGAAGGGGACAGGCATGTAACGAGCAGTACTTC
CDR3aa: CASSLGRGQACNEQYF

abundance: NA
v_gene: TRBV6-5
j_gene: TRBJ2-7
d_gene: TRBD1
CDR3nt: TGTGCCAGCAGTTACTCCGGACAGGGAGGCGACGAGCAGTACTTC
CDR3aa: CASSYSGQGGDEQYF

abundance: few
v_gene: TRBV9
j_gene: TRBJ1-2
d_gene: TRBD1
CDR3nt: TGTGCCAGCAGCACAGAGGGGACAGGGGGCGCCCCGGCCCATGGCTACACCTTC
CDR3aa: CASSTEGTGGAPAHGYTF

abundance: NA
v_gene: TRBV28
j_gene: TRBJ2-1
d_gene: NA
CDR3nt: TGTGCCAGCAGTTCCCCCACTCCCGGAGGTAATGAGCAGTTCTTC
CDR3aa: CASSSPTPGGNEQFF

abundance: NA
v_gene: TRBV11-3
j_gene: TRBJ2-5
d_gene: NA
CDR3nt: TGTGCCAGCAGCGCCAGTGGTTTTCAAGAGACCCAGTACTTC
CDR3aa: CASSASGFQETQYF

abundance: NA
v_gene: TRBV7-3
j_gene: TRBJ1-1
d_gene: NA
CDR3nt: TGTGCCAGCAGCTACTCGGGGGGAAGGAACACTGAAGCTTTCTTT
CDR3aa: CASSYSGGRNTEAFF

abundance: NA
v_gene: TRBV11-1
j_gene: TRBJ1-2
d_gene: NA
CDR3nt: TGTGCCATAAAAAGAGAGGAGGATACGAACTATGGCTACACCTTC
CDR3aa: CAIKREEDTNYGYTF

abundance: few
v_gene: TRBV3-1/TRBV3-2
j_gene: TRBJ2-5
d_gene: TRBD2
CDR3nt: TGTGCCAGCAGCGGGGGGAGCGGGAGGAGGTTAGGGGAGACCCAGTACTTC
CDR3aa: CASSGGSGRRLGETQYF

abundance: NA
v_gene: TRBV7-2
j_gene: TRBJ1-5
d_gene: NA
CDR3nt: TGTGCCAGCAGCCAGGACAGTTCCAATCAGCCCCAGCATTTT
CDR3aa: CASSQDSSNQPQHF

abundance: NA
v_gene: TRBV13
j_gene: TRBJ2-1
d_gene: TRBD2
CDR3nt: TGTGCCAGCAGCTGGGGACTAGCGGGAGTCCGGGAGCAGTTCTTC
CDR3aa: CASSWGLAGVREQFF

abundance: NA
v_gene: TRBV7-8
j_gene: TRBJ1-1
d_gene: TRBD1
CDR3nt: TGTGCCAGCAGCCCGGGGACAGGGCTCACTGAAGCTTTCTTT
CDR3aa: CASSPGTGLTEAFF

abundance: NA
v_gene: TRBV6-6
j_gene: TRBJ2-2
d_gene: TRBD2
CDR3nt: TGTGCCAGCAGTCGACTAGCGGGAGGGCCCACCGGGGAGCTGTTTTTT
CDR3aa: CASSRLAGGPTGELFF

abundance: NA
v_gene: TRBV25-1
j_gene: TRBJ1-1
d_gene: NA
CDR3nt: TGTGCCAGCAGTGTGGCAGGGGACCCTGAAGCTTTCTTT
CDR3aa: CASSVAGDPEAFF

abundance: few
v_gene: TRBV21-1
j_gene: TRBJ2-7
d_gene: NA
CDR3nt: TGTGCCAGCACACAAACGGAGTTCTACGAGCAGTACTTC
CDR3aa: CASTQTEFYEQYF

abundance: NA
v_gene: TRBV29-1
j_gene: TRBJ2-1
d_gene: NA
CDR3nt: TGCAGCGTTGAAGAGAATGGGCGCCTAAACGGCAATGAGCAGTTCTTC
CDR3aa: CSVEENGRLNGNEQFF

abundance: few
v_gene: TRBV25-1
j_gene: TRBJ2-6
d_gene: TRBD1
CDR3nt: TGTGCCAGCTCTCCCCCCGGGACAGGGGGCGCTGGGGCCAACGTCCTGACTTTC
CDR3aa: CASSPPGTGGAGANVLTF

abundance: NA
v_gene: TRBV4-2
j_gene: TRBJ2-1
d_gene: TRBD2
CDR3nt: TGTGCCAGCAGCCCTAGCGGGAGGTCACCCAATGAGCAGTTCTTC
CDR3aa: CASSPSGRSPNEQFF

abundance: NA
v_gene: TRBV30
j_gene: TRBJ2-1
d_gene: TRBD2
CDR3nt: TGTGCCTGGAACTTAGCGGGACAATACAATGAGCAGTTCTTC
CDR3aa: CAWNLAGQYNEQFF

abundance: NA
v_gene: TRBV19
j_gene: TRBJ2-1
d_gene: TRBD2
CDR3nt: TGTGCCAGTAGTGCGGAAAGGACTAGCGGACGCAATGAGCAGTTCTTC
CDR3aa: CASSAERTSGRNEQFF